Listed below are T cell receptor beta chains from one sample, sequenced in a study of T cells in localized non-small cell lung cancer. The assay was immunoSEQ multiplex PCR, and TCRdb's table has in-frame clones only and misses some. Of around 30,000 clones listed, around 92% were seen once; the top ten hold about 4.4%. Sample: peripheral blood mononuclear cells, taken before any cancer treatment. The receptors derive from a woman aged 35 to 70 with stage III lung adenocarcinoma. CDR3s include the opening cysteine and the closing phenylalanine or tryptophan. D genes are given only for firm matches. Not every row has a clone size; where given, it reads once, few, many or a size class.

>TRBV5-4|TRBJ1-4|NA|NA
CASSLRFATNEKLFF
TGTGCCAGCAGCCTTCGGTTTGCAACTAATGAAAAACTGTTTTTT
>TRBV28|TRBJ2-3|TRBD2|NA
CASSLPSGLTDTQYF
TGTGCCAGCAGTTTACCTAGCGGACTGACAGATACGCAGTATTTT
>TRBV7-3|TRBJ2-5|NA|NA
CASSAGQLETQYF
TGTGCTAGCAGCGCCGGACAGCTTGAGACCCAGTACTTC
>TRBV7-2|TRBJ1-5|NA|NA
CASSLTGFNQPQHF
TGTGCCAGCAGCTTAACGGGATTCAATCAGCCCCAGCATTTT
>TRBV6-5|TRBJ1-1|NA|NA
CAAGTGDTEAFF
TGTGCCGCCGGCACGGGGGACACTGAAGCTTTCTTT
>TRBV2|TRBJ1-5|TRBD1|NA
CASRRTGDFYSNQPQHF
TGTGCCAGCAGAAGGACAGGAGACTTTTATAGCAATCAGCCCCAGCATTTT
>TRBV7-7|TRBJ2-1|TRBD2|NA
CASSPGTTSYNEQFF
TGTGCCAGCAGCCCCGGGACTACCTCCTACAATGAGCAGTTCTTC
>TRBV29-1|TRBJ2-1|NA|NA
CSVDVYNEQFF
TGCAGCGTTGATGTGTACAATGAGCAGTTCTTC
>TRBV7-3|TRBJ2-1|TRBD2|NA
CASSLNGETSGDNEQFF
TGTGCCAGCAGCTTAAATGGGGAAACTAGCGGTGACAATGAGCAGTTCTTC
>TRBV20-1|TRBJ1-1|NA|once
CSASRDPEAFF
TGCAGTGCTAGCAGGGACCCTGAAGCTTTCTTT
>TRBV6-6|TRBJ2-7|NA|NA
CASTFLEHYEQYF
TGTGCCAGCACCTTTCTGGAGCACTACGAGCAGTACTTC
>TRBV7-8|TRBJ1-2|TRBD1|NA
CASSLGDRVDGYTF
TGTGCCAGCAGCTTAGGGGACAGGGTAGACGGCTACACCTTC
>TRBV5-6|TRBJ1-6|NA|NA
CASSLVGEGNSPLHF
TGTGCCAGCAGCTTGGTCGGGGAGGGTAATTCACCCCTCCACTTT
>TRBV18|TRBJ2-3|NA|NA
CASSPAGATDTQYF
TGTGCCAGCTCACCGGCGGGGGCCACAGATACGCAGTATTTT
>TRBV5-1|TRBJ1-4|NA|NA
CASSLEQQKTNEKLFF
TGCGCCAGCAGCTTGGAACAGCAAAAAACTAATGAAAAACTGTTTTTT
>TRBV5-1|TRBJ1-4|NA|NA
CASSERATNEKLFF
TGCGCCAGCAGCGAACGTGCAACTAATGAAAAACTGTTTTTT
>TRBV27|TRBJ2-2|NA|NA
CASKSMGPHTGELFF
TGTGCCAGCAAATCAATGGGGCCACACACCGGGGAGCTGTTTTTT
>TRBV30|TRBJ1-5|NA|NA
CAWGHTGDQPQHF
TGTGCCTGGGGACATACGGGGGATCAGCCCCAGCATTTT
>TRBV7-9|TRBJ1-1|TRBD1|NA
CASLEGYWTGGTEAFF
TGTGCCAGCCTCGAGGGATACTGGACAGGGGGGACTGAAGCTTTCTTT
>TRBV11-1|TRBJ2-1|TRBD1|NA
CASSRTGTRSYNEQFF
TGTGCCAGCAGCCGGACAGGGACTCGGAGCTACAATGAGCAGTTCTTC
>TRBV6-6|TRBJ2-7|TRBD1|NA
CASSYGTGGYEQYF
TGTGCCAGCAGTTACGGGACAGGGGGCTACGAGCAGTACTTC
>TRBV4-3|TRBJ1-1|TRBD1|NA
CASSHHGVQGAGTEAFF
TGCGCCAGCAGCCATCATGGGGTACAGGGGGCGGGCACTGAAGCTTTCTTT
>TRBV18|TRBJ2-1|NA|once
CASSPDSDNEQFF
TGTGCCAGCTCACCTGACTCCGACAATGAGCAGTTCTTC
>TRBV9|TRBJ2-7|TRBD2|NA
CASSVERDSYEQYF
TGTGCCAGCAGCGTAGAGCGGGACTCCTACGAGCAGTACTTC
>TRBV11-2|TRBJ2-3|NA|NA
CASSSSGARTDTQYF
TGTGCCAGCAGCTCCTCGGGGGCCCGCACAGATACGCAGTATTTT
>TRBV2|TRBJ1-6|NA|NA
CASSLDRSGISPLHF
TGTGCCAGCAGCCTCGACAGGTCGGGGATTTCACCCCTCCACTTT
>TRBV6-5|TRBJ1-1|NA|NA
CASSLTGYTEAFF
TGTGCCAGCAGTCTAACAGGGTACACTGAAGCTTTCTTT
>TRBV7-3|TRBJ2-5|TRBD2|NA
CASSTTGLAGETQYF
TGTGCCAGCAGCACGACGGGACTAGCGGGAGAGACCCAGTACTTC
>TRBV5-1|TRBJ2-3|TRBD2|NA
CASSRQGLAGGQTDTQYF
TGCGCCAGCAGCAGACAAGGACTAGCGGGGGGGCAAACAGATACGCAGTATTTT
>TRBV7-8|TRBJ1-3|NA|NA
CASSWTTGISGNTIYF
TGTGCCAGCAGCTGGACGACAGGAATCTCTGGAAACACCATATATTTT
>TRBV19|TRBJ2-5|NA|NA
CASSRTAVGSGETQYF
TGTGCCAGTAGTAGGACGGCGGTGGGGTCGGGAGAGACCCAGTACTTC